Below, 23 T cell receptor beta chains from the same sample are listed, as sequenced in a study of identifying expanded T cells in peripheral blood. Clones were sequenced by immunoSEQ multiplex PCR, and TCRdb holds only the in-frame ones, with some missing. The sample includes more than 75,000 clones, 86% of them seen just once. The sequenced sample was blood. The receptors derive from a person aged 18 to 75 in good health.

The chain links TRBV9 to TRBJ2-3; 15 bases are shared with TRBD2. V lost 4 bases and J lost 6; bases outside the gene matches: 9. The V gene's germline CDR1 is SGDLS and CDR2 YYNGEE. The CDR3 has 17 amino acids. The CDR3 DNA reads TGTGCCAGCAGCCCGCGGACTAGCGGGGGGGCAGGGGATACGCAGTATTTT. This gives the protein CASSPRTSGGAGDTQYF.

The V call is TRBV5-1, the J call TRBJ1-1; D is ambiguous. CDR3 length equals 16 residues. V lost 0 bases and J 3 bases, leaving 15 bases between the germline ends. Germline loops: CDR1 SGHRS, CDR2 YFSETQ. CDR3 in amino acids: CASSLDAAGRHTEAFF. CDR3 nucleotide sequence: TGCGCCAGCAGCTTGGATGCGGCAGGTAGGCACACTGAAGCTTTCTTT.

CDR3 region: CASSMMNGGLSYEQYF. CDR3 DNA sequence: TGTGCCAGTAGTATGATGAACGGGGGCCTCTCGTACGAGCAGTACTTC. The rearrangement uses TRBV19 and TRBJ2-7; D may be TRBD1 or TRBD2 (6 bases each). Germline CDR1 is LNHDA and CDR2 is SQIVND (reference sequence). Trimming stripped 3 bases from V and 4 bases from J, with 19 bases between. This CDR3 has 16 amino acids.

V is TRBV7-2 and J is TRBJ2-3; D is possibly TRBD1 or TRBD2 (5 bases each). CDR1 is SGHTA and CDR2 is FQGNSA in the germline V gene. This CDR3 has 16 residues. The V and J ends lost 2 bases and 6 bases respectively, with 18 bases between them. This chain's CDR3 is CASSLSTGRVGDTQYF. CDR3 coding DNA: TGTGCCAGCAGCTTAAGTACGGGGCGGGTCGGGGATACGCAGTATTTT.

This clone turned up a few times. This chain connects TRBV4-3 to TRBJ1-2; a weak D match, TRBD1 (6 bases). Germline CDR1 is LGHNA and CDR2 is YSLEER. Trimming removed 4 bases from V and 4 bases from J, with 16 bases in between. This CDR3 is 15 amino acids long. The CDR3 sequence: CASSPQTGSLYGYTF. The DNA of the CDR3 is TGCGCCAGCAGCCCCCAAACAGGGTCTCTCTATGGCTACACCTTC.

The CDR3 is CASSYSSSTGQYF. The CDR3 DNA follows: TGTGCCAGCAGTTACTCGAGCAGCACGGGGCAGTACTTC. This chain connects TRBV6-5 to TRBJ2-7, with unresolved D. CDR1 is MNHEY and CDR2 is SVGAGI in the germline V gene. V lost 0 bases to trimming and J lost 9 bases, with 12 bases between them. This CDR3 comprises 13 residues.

For the CDR3, the DNA is TGTGCCAGTACCGGGGGTTGGGTTTTTGGCTACACCTTC. Translated, it gives CASTGGWVFGYTF. The rearrangement links TRBV19 to TRBJ1-2; D perhaps matches TRBD1 (5 bases). The germline gives CDR1 LNHDA, CDR2 SQIVND (reference sequence). The CDR3 loop spans 13 amino acids. V was clipped by 7 bases and J by 7 bases, with 16 bases between them.

The V and J genes are TRBV7-2 and TRBJ2-1, with 8 bases fitting TRBD1. CDR1 SGHTA and CDR2 FQGNSA come from the germline V gene. The trim removed 4 bases at V and 8 bases at J, leaving 4 bases unmatched. The CDR3 totals 13 residues. The chain's CDR3 is CASSSAGGYEQFF. The CDR3 DNA reads as TGTGCCAGCAGCTCGGCAGGGGGCTATGAGCAGTTCTTC. Supplemented by reference TRBV7-2 and TRBJ2-1, the full variable domain reads GAGVSQSPSNKVTEKGKDVELRCDPISGHTALYWYRQSLGQGLEFLIYFQGNSAPDKSGLPSDRFSAERTGGSVSTLTIQRTQQEDSAVYLCASSSAGGYEQFFGPGTRLTVL.

J is TRBJ1-1 and V is TRBV27; D is uncertain. V shed 3 bases and J shed 5 bases, with 19 bases lying between them. This CDR3 is built from 16 residues. Germline-derived CDR1 and CDR2 are MNHEY and SMNVEV (reference sequence). CDR3 DNA sequence: TGTGCCAGCAGTTTTGTTTTTCCGGGTGCCCGGACTGAAGCTTTCTTT. The encoded protein is CASSFVFPGARTEAFF.

The V call is TRBV19, the J call TRBJ2-1, with 8 bases fitting TRBD2. This CDR3 is built from 12 residues. Germline CDR1 and CDR2: LNHDA and SQIVND (reference sequence). V trimming: 10 bases; J trimming: 8 bases; junction bases outside the gene matches: 7. In DNA, the CDR3 is TGTGCCACTACCCCGGGGGGGGATGAGCAGTTCTTC. Residues: CATTPGGDEQFF.

The chain has TRBV4-1 and TRBJ1-1; maybe TRBD1 (5 bases). Germline-derived CDR1 and CDR2 are MGHRA and YSYEKL. CDR3 length: 16 amino acids. The V and J ends lost 3 bases and 8 bases respectively, with 22 bases between them. The CDR3: CASSQPFTRDVSEAFF. In DNA, the CDR3 is TGCGCCAGCAGCCAGCCTTTCACCCGGGACGTCTCGGAAGCTTTCTTT.

The V call is TRBV7-2, the J call TRBJ2-7, with 15 positions matching TRBD2. There are 18 residues in the CDR3. Germline V gene data show CDR1 as SGHTA and CDR2 as FQGNSA. With V trimmed by 1 base and J by 2 bases, 6 bases remained unmatched. The CDR3: CASSLVFRTSGGAYEQYF. DNA of the CDR3: TGTGCCAGCAGCTTAGTATTTCGGACTAGCGGGGGGGCCTACGAGCAGTACTTC.

This chain links TRBV5-1 with TRBJ1-6, with D possibly being TRBD1 (6 bases). Trimming took 4 bases from V and 6 from J, leaving 11 bases between them. The CDR3 spans 14 residues. Germline lookup yields CDR1 SGHRS and CDR2 YFSETQ. CDR3 in DNA: TGCGCCAGCAGCCCGGACAGAGGTAATTCACCCCTCCACTTT. Its protein is CASSPDRGNSPLHF.

J is TRBJ1-5 and V is TRBV6-5; no firm D call. The germline V gene has CDR1 MNHEY and CDR2 SVGAGI. The germline V and J ends were trimmed by 0 bases and 1 base, with 7 bases remaining between them. This CDR3 region has 15 residues. The CDR3 region is CASSYSGRSNQPQHF. CDR3 nucleotide sequence: TGTGCCAGCAGTTACTCTGGGAGGAGCAATCAGCCCCAGCATTTT.

This clone was counted a few times. The gene calls are TRBV11-3 and TRBJ1-6; weak D call: TRBD1 (5 bases). Trimming pared 2 bases from V and 1 base from J, leaving 15 bases between. The CDR3 is 18 residues long. Germline V gene sequence: CDR1 SGHNT, CDR2 YENEEA. The CDR3 here is CASSLNQGGSSYNSPLHF. The CDR3 nucleotides are TGTGCCAGCAGCTTAAACCAGGGTGGTAGTTCCTATAATTCACCCCTCCACTTT.

The CDR3 nucleotides are TGTGCCAGCACTCCTACCAGGGGTCTGGCTGAAGCTTTCTTT. Protein sequence: CASTPTRGLAEAFF. This sequence joins TRBV25-1 and TRBJ1-1; possibly TRBD1 for D (6 bases). The germline CDR1 and CDR2 sequences are MGHDK and SYGVNS. The V end lost 7 bases, the J end lost 6 bases, and 18 bases lay between the germline ends. The CDR3 length is 14 residues.

J is TRBJ2-5 and V is TRBV7-2; 7 bases are shared with TRBD1. This CDR3 is built from 14 residues. J gave up 2 bases and V 6 bases, and 6 bases lay outside the gene matches. Germline V CDR1 and CDR2: SGHTA, FQGNSA. The chain's CDR3 is CASSSGQIQETQYF. In DNA form, the CDR3 reads TGTGCCAGCAGTTCGGGACAGATACAAGAGACCCAGTACTTC.

The chain has TRBV4-3 and TRBJ1-2; unclear D gene. With 0 bases removed from V and 3 bases from J, the gap between germline ends came to 14 bases. Per germline, CDR1 LGHNA and CDR2 YSLEER. This CDR3 has 16 residues. CDR3 sequence reads: CASSQDPRARDYGYTF. The CDR3 DNA reads TGCGCCAGCAGCCAAGATCCACGGGCGAGGGACTATGGCTACACCTTC.

V and J are TRBV6-1 and TRBJ1-5; D unclear. CDR1 and CDR2 from the germline V gene are MNHNS and SASEGT. This CDR3 comprises 16 residues. V was trimmed by 3 bases and J by 0 bases, leaving 12 bases between them. The CDR3 bases are TGTGCCAGCAGTGAGGACCAAGGAGATAGCAATCAGCCCCAGCATTTT. This sequence encodes CASSEDQGDSNQPQHF.

V gene TRBV4-1 combines with J gene TRBJ2-7; 11 bases map to TRBD1. J lost 6 bases, V lost 1 base, and 8 bases had no gene match. This CDR3 is built from 16 residues. The germline V gene has CDR1 MGHRA and CDR2 YSYEKL. CDR3 sequence (DNA): TGCGCCAGCAGCCAAGCCTTTGCCGGGACAGGGGGCGAGCAGTACTTC. Its translation: CASSQAFAGTGGEQYF.

V and J are TRBV18 and TRBJ2-1; the D is unclear. In germline, CDR1 is KGHSH, CDR2 LQKENI. V was pared by 3 bases and J by 0 bases, with 15 bases between. This CDR3 has 17 amino acids. CDR3: CASSPLTKSGSYNEQFF. The CDR3 bases are TGTGCCAGCTCACCGCTCACTAAGTCAGGCTCCTACAATGAGCAGTTCTTC.

The rearrangement uses TRBV11-2 and TRBJ2-7, with TRBD2 matching 7 bases. The V and J ends lost 4 bases and 5 bases, in that order; junction bases with no gene match: 5. The V gene's germline CDR1 is SGHAT and CDR2 FQNNGV. The CDR3 is 13 amino acids. CDR3 protein: CASSSRTRDEQYF. CDR3 in DNA: TGTGCCAGCAGCTCCCGGACTAGAGACGAGCAGTACTTC.

The chain carries TRBV7-2 and TRBJ1-2; 8 bases line up with TRBD1. The length of the CDR3 is 19 residues. Germline CDR1 and CDR2: SGHTA and FQGNSA. Unmatched junction bases numbered 21, after V lost 5 bases and J lost 4 bases. The CDR3 region is CASSRPVFPETGVTYGYTF. The CDR3 DNA is TGTGCCAGCAGCCGCCCTGTTTTCCCGGAGACAGGGGTGACCTATGGCTACACCTTC.